The 4 T cell receptor beta chains reported below all come from one sample, sequenced in a study of cytomegalovirus exposure and HLA in healthy donors. It was with 60 Vbeta and 13 Jbeta primers that the PCR ran. TCRdb keeps only in-frame clones here, not all; method: immunoSEQ multiplex PCR. The profile covers about 92,000 clones, with just under 70% appearing a single time and 2.5% to 3% taken by the ten largest. Source material: PBMCs. Receptors were obtained from a man aged 50 to 59 in good health and CMV-seronegative.

The chain couples TRBV9 to TRBJ1-2, with D uncertain. The germline V gene encodes CDR1 SGDLS and CDR2 YYNGEE. Trimming shortened V by 2 bases and J by 3 bases, and 8 bases separated the two germline ends. This CDR3 is built from 13 residues. CDR3 sequence: CASSVYRDYGYTF. The DNA for the CDR3 is TGTGCCAGCAGCGTCTACCGCGACTATGGCTACACCTTC.

This clone was recorded only once. The chain joins TRBV27 to TRBJ1-2, with a tentative D call TRBD1 (5 bases). CDR1 and CDR2 (germline): MNHEY, SMNVEV (reference sequence). The CDR3 totals 13 residues. The V end was cut by 5 bases, the J end by 4 bases, with 11 bases between. Here the CDR3 DNA reads TGTGCCAGCAGTCCGGGGGTGATCTATGGCTACACCTTC. Translated: CASSPGVIYGYTF.

J is TRBJ2-1 and V is TRBV7-9, with TRBD2 matching 12 bases. Germline values: CDR1 SEHNR, CDR2 FQNEAQ (reference sequence). There are 18 residues in the CDR3. The V and J ends lost 3 bases and 6 bases, in that order; junction bases with no gene match: 12. The CDR3 sequence is CASSFRLAGGHSGNEQFF. The CDR3 DNA sequence: TGTGCCAGCAGCTTTCGGCTAGCGGGAGGGCACAGTGGCAATGAGCAGTTCTTC.

CDR3 loop: CASSSPNTGHRAFF. The CDR3 DNA reads as TGTGCCAGCAGTTCCCCCAACACAGGACATCGAGCTTTCTTT. The genes are TRBV6-5 and TRBJ1-1; tentative D call: TRBD1 (5 bases). Deletions cut 4 bases from V and 10 bases from J, with 19 bases between. CDR3 size: 14 residues. CDR1 and CDR2 (germline): MNHEY, SVGAGI.